The present T cell receptor (beta chain) was sequenced within a study of blood T cell repertoires in COVID-19. Study background: The cDNA or gDNA used as material had been derived from T cells, B-cell-depleted T cells, or PBMCs.

Germline V gene lookup returns CDR1 GTSNPN and CDR2 SVGIG (reference sequence). The CDR3 has 10 residues. V was pared by 1 base and J by 9 bases, with 7 bases between. As processed by the authors: Amplified reference gene primers provided the basis for estimating nucleated cell counts. This table comes from immunoSEQ multiplex PCR, and its TCRdb copy is limited to in-frame clones, with some not included. V, J and clone size are taken as reported in that table, and D and trimming were inferred from the DNA itself. The table includes 180,000 or so clones, about 87% detected once. Sample: peripheral blood. The sequence came from a woman aged 45-65 years with acute or convalescent COVID-19. V is TRBV30 and J is TRBJ2-7; D is unclear. CDR3 sequence (DNA): TGTGCCTGGAGTGGCTTGAGGCAGTACTTC. Amino acids: CAWSGLRQYF.